Listed below are T cell receptor beta chains from one sample, sequenced in a study of blood T cell repertoires in COVID-19. TCRdb's table, derived via immunoSEQ multiplex PCR, lists solely in-frame clones and lacks some. The sample gives more than 300,000 clones, approximately 91% of which show up once; 5.5% to 7.5% is in the top ten. Sequences were obtained from peripheral blood. Every receptor here comes from a woman aged 70 to 79 with COVID-19, enrolled during active disease. Each CDR3 is given with its conserved first and last residue. The order of the fields is J gene, CDR3 length, V gene, clone size, D gene, CDR3 DNA, CDR3 protein. The D gene is left open where the match is weak. Size values are once, few and many counts, or a class for expanded clones, and some rows have none.

TRBJ2-5 16 TRBV5-6 NA NA TGTGCCAGCAGCTTGGGGTCGACTCCGAGCCAAGAGACCCAGTACTTC CASSLGSTPSQETQYF
TRBJ2-6 14 TRBV25-1 NA NA TGTGCCAGCAGGGACAGCTCTGGGGCCAACGTCCTGACTTTC CASRDSSGANVLTF
TRBJ1-4 15 TRBV18 few TRBD1 TGTGCCAGCTCACTGACCCCCGACAGGGAGGAAAAACTGTTTTTT CASSLTPDREEKLFF
TRBJ1-2 13 TRBV5-6 NA TRBD1 TGTGCCAGCAGCTGGGACAGGGGAGGTGGCTACACCTTC CASSWDRGGGYTF
TRBJ2-1 11 TRBV24-1 NA TRBD1 TGTGCCACCCGCAGACAGGGAGAATACTTCTTC CATRRQGEYFF
TRBJ2-2 15 TRBV2 once TRBD1 TGTGCCAGCAGCCGATTGACAGGGTCAGGCGGGGAGCTGTTTTTT CASSRLTGSGGELFF
TRBJ2-7 15 TRBV20-1 NA NA TGCAGTGCTAGTGACTCCCGACAGGCTGACTACGAGCAGTACTTC CSASDSRQADYEQYF
TRBJ2-1 14 TRBV6-5 NA TRBD1 TGTGCCAGCAGTTACGGGACAGCCCCAAATGAGCAGTTCTTC CASSYGTAPNEQFF
TRBJ2-1 16 TRBV7-2 NA TRBD2 TGTGCCAGCAGCGGCCCTACTAGCGGGGTTTACAATGAGCAGTTCTTC CASSGPTSGVYNEQFF
TRBJ1-5 13 TRBV7-2 NA NA TGTGCCAGCAGCTTAGTTATTAATCAGCCCCAGCATTTT CASSLVINQPQHF
TRBJ2-5 14 TRBV7-9 NA NA TGTGCCAGCAGCTCACTCGACAGGCAAGAGACCCAGTACTTC CASSSLDRQETQYF
TRBJ2-1 15 TRBV18 NA TRBD2 TGTGCCAGCTCACCACCGGGACTAGCTTACAATGAGCAGTTCTTC CASSPPGLAYNEQFF
TRBJ2-3 16 TRBV10-2 NA TRBD2 TGCGCCAGCAGTGACAGCGGGGGGGCCGGGACAGATACGCAGTATTTT CASSDSGGAGTDTQYF
TRBJ1-5 15 TRBV19 NA NA TGTGCCAGTAGTCCCTCAGGACAGTCAAATCAGCCCCAGCATTTT CASSPSGQSNQPQHF
TRBJ1-1 13 TRBV5-1 NA NA TGCGCCAGCAGCTTGCTGGGGGCCACTGAAGCTTTCTTT CASSLLGATEAFF
TRBJ1-2 14 TRBV6-5 NA TRBD1 TGTGCCAGCAGTTACGGGGGACAGGGGTATGGCTACACCTTC CASSYGGQGYGYTF
TRBJ1-2 12 TRBV5-1 once NA TGCGCCAGCAGCCCCGGGAATTATGGCTACACCTTC CASSPGNYGYTF
TRBJ1-1 16 TRBV4-3 NA TRBD1 TGCGCCAGCAGCCAATTCCCAAGGGACAGTGACACTGAAGCTTTCTTT CASSQFPRDSDTEAFF
TRBJ2-2 15 TRBV24-1 NA TRBD1 TGTGCCACCAGTGATTCGGGACAGGTCACCGGGGAGCTGTTTTTT CATSDSGQVTGELFF
TRBJ1-2 14 TRBV5-4 NA NA TGTGCCAGCAGCGAGACTACAGGGAGCTATGGCTACACCTTC CASSETTGSYGYTF
TRBJ1-2 17 TRBV2 once TRBD1 TGTGCCAGCAGTGAAGTACCAGGGGGCGCATCGGACTATGGCTACACCTTC CASSEVPGGASDYGYTF
TRBJ2-1 15 TRBV19 NA NA TGTGCCAGTAGTATACAGGGATTCACCTACAATGAGCAGTTCTTC CASSIQGFTYNEQFF
TRBJ2-7 15 TRBV27 NA TRBD1 TGTGCCAGCAGTTCCCCCGGGACAGGGTTCTACGAGCAGTACTTC CASSSPGTGFYEQYF
TRBJ2-2 15 TRBV28 once TRBD1 TGTGCCAGCAGCACGGGACAGGTGGCCACCGGGGAGCTGTTTTTT CASSTGQVATGELFF
TRBJ2-7 15 TRBV27 NA NA TGTGCCAGCAGTTTATCGTTTGGGCAGACCTACGAGCAGTACTTC CASSLSFGQTYEQYF
TRBJ2-1 13 TRBV10-3 once NA TGTGCCATCAGGCAGGCGCTAGGGGATGAGCAGTTCTTC CAIRQALGDEQFF
TRBJ2-1 17 TRBV4-2 NA NA TGTGCCAGCAGCCAAGATATCAACAGGTTTTCCTACAATGAGCAGTTCTTC CASSQDINRFSYNEQFF
TRBJ1-2 13 TRBV2 NA TRBD1 TGTGCCAGCACCGGGACAGGGCGGGAGGGCTACACCTTC CASTGTGREGYTF
TRBJ1-3 13 TRBV3-1/TRBV3-2 NA NA TGTGCCAGCAGGTACCAGGGTGGAAACACCATATATTTT CASRYQGGNTIYF
TRBJ1-5 14 TRBV19 NA TRBD1 TGTGCCAGTACGGGACAGCTGAGCAATCAGCCCCAGCATTTT CASTGQLSNQPQHF
TRBJ2-2 13 TRBV5-1 NA NA TGCGCCAGCAGCTTGGAGGGGACCGGGGAGCTGTTTTTT CASSLEGTGELFF
TRBJ2-3 15 TRBV7-9 NA TRBD2 TGTGCCAGCAGCTGGAGCGGGGGGTTGAAAGATACGCAGTATTTT CASSWSGGLKDTQYF
TRBJ1-1 14 TRBV7-9 NA NA TGTGCCAGCAGCTTAGCCGCAGGGCGACCTGAAGCTTTCTTT CASSLAAGRPEAFF
TRBJ1-3 13 TRBV29-1 NA NA TGCAGCGTCAGGGGTCCCTCTGGAAACACCATATATTTT CSVRGPSGNTIYF
TRBJ2-5 16 TRBV19 few TRBD1 TGTGCCAGTAGTATAGTCCCGGGACAGGGGAAAGAGACCCAGTACTTC CASSIVPGQGKETQYF
TRBJ1-3 15 TRBV18 NA NA TGTGCCAGCTCCCCAAATTCCTACTCTGGAAACACCATATATTTT CASSPNSYSGNTIYF
TRBJ2-3 16 TRBV5-4 NA TRBD2 TGTGCCAGCAGCTTGGGGGCTAGCGGGGCCACAGATACGCAGTATTTT CASSLGASGATDTQYF
TRBJ1-1 17 TRBV19 NA TRBD1 TGTGCCAGTAGTATCAACAGGGGAAAGAATATGAACACTGAAGCTTTCTTT CASSINRGKNMNTEAFF
TRBJ2-3 15 TRBV5-6 NA TRBD1 TGTGCCAGCAGCTCTCTCGACAGGGCCGCAGATACGCAGTATTTT CASSSLDRAADTQYF
TRBJ1-5 12 TRBV27 NA NA TGTGCCAGCAGTTTACGCGGACAGCCCCAGCATTTT CASSLRGQPQHF
TRBJ2-5 16 TRBV5-1 NA TRBD1 TGCGCCAGCAGCTGGGGACAGGGGGTTGTGGAAGAGACCCAGTACTTC CASSWGQGVVEETQYF
TRBJ1-1 19 TRBV4-2 NA TRBD1 TGTGCCAGCAGCCATCTCCTCACGGGGGCGACAGGGATGAACACTGAAGCTTTCTTT CASSHLLTGATGMNTEAFF
TRBJ1-2 13 TRBV19 once NA TGTGCCAGTAGTACACAGGGCAACTATGGCTACACCTTC CASSTQGNYGYTF
TRBJ1-1 16 TRBV5-1 few NA TGCGCCACCTCGATTTTTGGACAGAGCATGAACACTGAAGCTTTCTTT CATSIFGQSMNTEAFF
TRBJ1-1 12 TRBV7-3 NA NA TGTGCCAGCAGCTCCCCGGGGGGTGAAGCTTTCTTT CASSSPGGEAFF
TRBJ1-3 14 TRBV18 NA TRBD1 TGTGCCAGCTCAACCGGGACAGGAGGAAACACCATATATTTT CASSTGTGGNTIYF
TRBJ1-1 12 TRBV30 NA NA TGTGCCCTCGGGGGGGACGGCACTGAAGCTTTCTTT CALGGDGTEAFF
TRBJ1-3 13 TRBV6-5 NA NA TGTGCCAGCACCACAGCTCGGGGAAACACCATATATTTT CASTTARGNTIYF
TRBJ1-2 14 TRBV30 few NA TGTGCCTGGAAGGGGAGGCCAGCTAACTATGGCTACACCTTC CAWKGRPANYGYTF